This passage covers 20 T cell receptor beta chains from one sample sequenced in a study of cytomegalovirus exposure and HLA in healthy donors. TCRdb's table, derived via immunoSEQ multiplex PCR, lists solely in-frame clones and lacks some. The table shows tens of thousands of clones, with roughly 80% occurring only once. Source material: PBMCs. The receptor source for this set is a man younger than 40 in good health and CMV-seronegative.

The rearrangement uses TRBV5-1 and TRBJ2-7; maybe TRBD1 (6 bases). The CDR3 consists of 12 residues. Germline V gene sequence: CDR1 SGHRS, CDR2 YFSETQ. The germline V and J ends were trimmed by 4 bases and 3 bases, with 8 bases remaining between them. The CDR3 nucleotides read TGCGCCAGCAGCGCGGACAGCTACGAGCAGTACTTC. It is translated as CASSADSYEQYF.

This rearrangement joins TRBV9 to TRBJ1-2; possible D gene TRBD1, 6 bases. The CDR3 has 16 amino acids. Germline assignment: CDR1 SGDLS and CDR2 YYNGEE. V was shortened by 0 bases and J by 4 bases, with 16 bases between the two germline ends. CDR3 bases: TGTGCCAGCAGCGTAGGGCAGGGGTCGGTACGCTATGGCTACACCTTC. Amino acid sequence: CASSVGQGSVRYGYTF.

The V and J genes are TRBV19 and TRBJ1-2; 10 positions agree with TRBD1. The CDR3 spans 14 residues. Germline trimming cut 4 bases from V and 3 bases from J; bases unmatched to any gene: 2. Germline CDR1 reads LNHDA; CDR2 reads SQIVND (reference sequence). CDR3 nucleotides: TGTGCCAGTAGTAGACAGGGGGCAGACTATGGCTACACCTTC. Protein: CASSRQGADYGYTF.

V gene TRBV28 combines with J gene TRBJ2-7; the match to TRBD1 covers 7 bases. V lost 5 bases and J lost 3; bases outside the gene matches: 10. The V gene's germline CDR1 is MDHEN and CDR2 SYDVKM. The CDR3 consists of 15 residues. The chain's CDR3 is CASSLLTGTFYEQYF. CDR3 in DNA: TGTGCCAGCAGTCTCCTGACAGGGACGTTCTACGAGCAGTACTTC.

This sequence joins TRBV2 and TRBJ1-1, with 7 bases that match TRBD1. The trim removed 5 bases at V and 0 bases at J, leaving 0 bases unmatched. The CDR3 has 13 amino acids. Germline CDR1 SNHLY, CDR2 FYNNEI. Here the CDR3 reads CASSTGVNTEAFF. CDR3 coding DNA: TGTGCCAGCAGTACAGGGGTGAACACTGAAGCTTTCTTT.

CDR3 bases: TGCGCCAGCAACCCCGGGAACAGACCGAACTATGGCTACACCTTC. This codes for CASNPGNRPNYGYTF. The J gene is TRBJ1-2, the V gene TRBV4-1; D is unclear. Trimming took off 7 bases at V and 2 bases at J, with 17 bases between the two ends. This CDR3 region has 15 residues. Germline V gene sequence: CDR1 MGHRA, CDR2 YSYEKL.

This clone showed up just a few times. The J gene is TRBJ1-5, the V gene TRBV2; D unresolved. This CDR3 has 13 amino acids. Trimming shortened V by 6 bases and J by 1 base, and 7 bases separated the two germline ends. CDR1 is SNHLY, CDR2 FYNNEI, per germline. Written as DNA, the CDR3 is TGTGCCAGCAGCGCACAGAGCAATCAGCCCCAGCATTTT. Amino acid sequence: CASSAQSNQPQHF.

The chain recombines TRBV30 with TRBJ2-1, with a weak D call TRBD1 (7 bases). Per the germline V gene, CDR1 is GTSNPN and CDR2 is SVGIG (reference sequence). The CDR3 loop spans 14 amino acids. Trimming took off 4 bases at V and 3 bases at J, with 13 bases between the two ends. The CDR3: CAWNPGGNYNEQFF. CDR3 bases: TGTGCCTGGAACCCAGGGGGGAACTACAATGAGCAGTTCTTC.

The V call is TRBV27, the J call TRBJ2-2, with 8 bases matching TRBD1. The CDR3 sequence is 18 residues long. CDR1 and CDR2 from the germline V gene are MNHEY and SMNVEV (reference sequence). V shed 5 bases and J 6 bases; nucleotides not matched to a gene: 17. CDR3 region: CASSHRTGNMGSSGELFF. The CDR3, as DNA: TGTGCCAGCAGTCACCGGACAGGGAATATGGGTTCCTCCGGGGAGCTGTTTTTT.

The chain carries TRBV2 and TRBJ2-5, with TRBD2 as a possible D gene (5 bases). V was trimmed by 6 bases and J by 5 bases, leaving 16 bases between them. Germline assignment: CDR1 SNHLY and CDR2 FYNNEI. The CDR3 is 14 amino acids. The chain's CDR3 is CASSQIASGETQYF. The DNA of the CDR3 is TGTGCCAGCAGCCAGATTGCCTCGGGGGAGACCCAGTACTTC.

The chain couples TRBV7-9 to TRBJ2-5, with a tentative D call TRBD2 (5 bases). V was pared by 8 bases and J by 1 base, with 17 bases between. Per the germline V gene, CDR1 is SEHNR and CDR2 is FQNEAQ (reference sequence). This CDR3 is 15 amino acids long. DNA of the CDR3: TGTGCCAGCCTAGAGTGGGGAGACCCCCAAGAGACCCAGTACTTC. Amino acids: CASLEWGDPQETQYF.

CDR3 DNA sequence: TGTGCCAGCAGCTTGGGCAGCGGGGGGGCCTCCGGGGAGCTGTTTTTT. It codes for CASSLGSGGASGELFF. V usage is TRBV5-8 and J usage is TRBJ2-2; TRBD2 matches at 10 bases. Germline assignment: CDR1 SGHTS and CDR2 YDEGEE. CDR3 size: 16 residues. V lost 0 bases to trimming and J lost 6 bases; unmatched junction nucleotides: 5.

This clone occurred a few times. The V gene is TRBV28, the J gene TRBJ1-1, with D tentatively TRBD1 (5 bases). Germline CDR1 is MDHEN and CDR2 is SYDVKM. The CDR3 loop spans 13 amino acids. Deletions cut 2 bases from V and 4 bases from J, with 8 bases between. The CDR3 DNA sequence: TGTGCCAGCAGTTTAGGGGGGGTCACTGAAGCTTTCTTT. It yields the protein CASSLGGVTEAFF.

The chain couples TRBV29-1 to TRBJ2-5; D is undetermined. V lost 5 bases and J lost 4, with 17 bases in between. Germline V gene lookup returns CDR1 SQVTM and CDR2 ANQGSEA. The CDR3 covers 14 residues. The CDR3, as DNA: TGCAGCGTTCATCCAGACGGGTCGGGAGAGACCCAGTACTTC. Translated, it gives CSVHPDGSGETQYF.

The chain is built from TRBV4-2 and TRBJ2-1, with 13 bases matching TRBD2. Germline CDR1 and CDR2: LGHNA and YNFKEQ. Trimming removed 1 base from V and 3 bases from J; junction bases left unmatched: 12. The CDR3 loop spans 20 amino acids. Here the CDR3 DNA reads TGTGCCAGCAGCCAAGGACTAGCGGGGGGCCCCTTCTTCTTCTACAATGAGCAGTTCTTC. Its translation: CASSQGLAGGPFFFYNEQFF.

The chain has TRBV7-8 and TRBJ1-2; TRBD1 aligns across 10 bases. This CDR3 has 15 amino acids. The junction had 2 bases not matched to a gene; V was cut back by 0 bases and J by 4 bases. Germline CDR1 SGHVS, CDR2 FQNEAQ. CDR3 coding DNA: TGTGCCAGCAGCTTAGCGGGACAGGGGTTCTATGGCTACACCTTC. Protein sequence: CASSLAGQGFYGYTF.

The CDR3 DNA is TGCGCCAGCAAACAGGGGGGAACCGGGGAGCTGTTTTTT. It is translated as CASKQGGTGELFF. The chain recombines TRBV4-1 with TRBJ2-2; 8 nucleotides align to TRBD1. This CDR3 is built from 13 residues. CDR1 is MGHRA, CDR2 YSYEKL, per germline. The ends lost 7 bases at V and 5 bases at J; junction bases unmatched: 3.

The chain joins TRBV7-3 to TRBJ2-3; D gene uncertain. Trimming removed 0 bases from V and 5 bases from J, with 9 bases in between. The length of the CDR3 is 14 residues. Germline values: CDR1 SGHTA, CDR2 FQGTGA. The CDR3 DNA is TGTGCCAGCAGCTTAACGGGCTACGAAGATACGCAGTATTTT. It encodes CASSLTGYEDTQYF. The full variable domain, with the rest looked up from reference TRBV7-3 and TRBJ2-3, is GAGVSQTPSNKVTEKGKYVELRCDPISGHTALYWYRQSLGQGPEFLIYFQGTGAADDSGLPNDRFFAVRPEGSVSTLKIQRTERGDSAVYLCASSLTGYEDTQYFGPGTRLTVL.

The CDR3: CASSSGDKQPQFF. As DNA, the CDR3 is TGTGCCAGCAGCTCCGGGGATAAACAGCCACAGTTCTTC. The V and J genes are TRBV7-2 and TRBJ2-1, with D maybe TRBD2 (5 bases). With 4 bases removed from V and 13 bases from J, the gap between germline ends came to 17 bases. Germline V lookup: CDR1 SGHTA, CDR2 FQGNSA. The CDR3 sequence is 13 residues long.

The DNA for the CDR3 is TGTGCCAGCAGCTTACGGGATAAACGAAGGGATGGATTCTTC. This codes for CASSLRDKRRDGFF. This chain links TRBV7-9 with TRBJ2-1; a weak D match, TRBD2 (5 bases). The CDR3 covers 14 residues. V was pared by 2 bases and J by 16 bases, with 21 bases between. Germline V gene sequence: CDR1 SEHNR, CDR2 FQNEAQ (reference sequence).